Listed below are T cell receptor beta chains from one sample, sequenced in a study of CD8 T cells in Susac syndrome. One entry per CDR3 protein results from TCRdb running MiXCR on the immunoSEQ multiplex PCR reads. The sample holds around 150,000 distinct CDR3 sequences; around 96% are singletons and the top ten take over 0.09%. Sequencing was performed on CD4+ T cells from PBMCs. The receptors originated from a human donor with multiple sclerosis. CDR3s include the opening cysteine and the closing phenylalanine or tryptophan. The order of the fields is clone size, J gene, D gene, V gene, CDR3 DNA, CDR3 protein. D genes are given only for firm matches. A row's size may be missing; if present it is once, few, many or a size class.

size: -; J: TRBJ2-5; D: TRBD1; V: TRBV7-7; DNA: TGTGCTAGCAGTTCACAGGGGGCGGGACAAGAGACCCAGTACTTC; CDR3: CASSSQGAGQETQYF
size: -; J: TRBJ2-7; D: -; V: TRBV20-1; DNA: TGCAGTGCTAGGCGGACGGTAGAGGGGGAGCAGTACTTC; CDR3: CSARRTVEGEQYF
size: -; J: TRBJ1-2; D: -; V: TRBV15; DNA: TGTGCCACCAGCAGTACCCGGGGGGGCGGCTACACCTTC; CDR3: CATSSTRGGGYTF
size: -; J: TRBJ2-2; D: TRBD1; V: TRBV12-3/TRBV12-4; DNA: TGTGCCAGCAGTCCCCCTGGACAGGGACGGATCGGGGAGCTGTTTTTT; CDR3: CASSPPGQGRIGELFF
size: -; J: TRBJ1-5; D: TRBD1; V: TRBV20-1; DNA: TGCAGTGCTGCCAGGGGGACCCAGCCCCAGCATTTT; CDR3: CSAARGTQPQHF
size: -; J: TRBJ1-5; D: TRBD1; V: TRBV20-1; DNA: TGCAGTGCCCTGCCGCCGGGACAGGGAACATATAGCAATCAGCCCCAGCATTTT; CDR3: CSALPPGQGTYSNQPQHF
size: -; J: TRBJ2-2; D: -; V: TRBV27; DNA: TGTGCCAGCAGGGGATTTATCACCGGGGAGCTGTTTTTT; CDR3: CASRGFITGELFF
size: -; J: TRBJ1-5; D: -; V: TRBV30; DNA: TGTGCCTGGAGTGTGACTGCTAATCAGCCCCAGCATTTT; CDR3: CAWSVTANQPQHF
size: -; J: TRBJ1-2; D: -; V: TRBV24-1; DNA: TGTGCCACCAGTGATGTCGGGGGCTACACCTTC; CDR3: CATSDVGGYTF
size: once; J: TRBJ2-5; D: -; V: TRBV20-1; DNA: TGCAGTGCTAGAGATCTTGAGGGCCGAGAGACCCAGTACTTC; CDR3: CSARDLEGRETQYF
size: -; J: TRBJ1-2; D: TRBD1; V: TRBV29-1; DNA: TGCAGCGTTGAAGGGGGGGGACAGATAAACTATGGCTACACCTTC; CDR3: CSVEGGGQINYGYTF
size: once; J: TRBJ2-7; D: TRBD2; V: TRBV29-1; DNA: TGCAGCGCCTCCCCGACTAGCGGGGGGCGACCCTCCTACGAGCAGTACTTC; CDR3: CSASPTSGGRPSYEQYF
size: -; J: TRBJ2-5; D: -; V: TRBV20-1; DNA: TGCAGTGCCGCCTCTGGAGAGACCCAGTACTTC; CDR3: CSAASGETQYF
size: once; J: TRBJ1-1; D: TRBD1; V: TRBV5-1; DNA: TGCGCCAGCAGCCCCCGACAGGGGCCAACTGAAGCTTTCTTT; CDR3: CASSPRQGPTEAFF
size: -; J: TRBJ2-2; D: -; V: TRBV20-1; DNA: TGCAGTGCTAGAAGAGGGCCCGGGGAGCTGTTTTTT; CDR3: CSARRGPGELFF
size: once; J: TRBJ1-6; D: TRBD1; V: TRBV7-8; DNA: TGTGCCAGCAGCGAGGACAGGGGGAATTCACCCCTCCACTTT; CDR3: CASSEDRGNSPLHF
size: -; J: TRBJ1-5; D: -; V: TRBV24-1; DNA: TGTGCCACCAGTCGTTCCAGTAGCAATCAGCCCCAGCATTTT; CDR3: CATSRSSSNQPQHF
size: -; J: TRBJ2-5; D: TRBD2; V: TRBV5-1; DNA: TGCGCCAGCAGCGCCAAGACTAGCGGGGGTTTTGGTGAGACCCAGTACTTC; CDR3: CASSAKTSGGFGETQYF
size: -; J: TRBJ1-2; D: TRBD1; V: TRBV2; DNA: TGTGCCAGCAGTGAAAGGGGGACAGGGATAAACTATGGCTACACCTTC; CDR3: CASSERGTGINYGYTF
size: -; J: TRBJ2-1; D: -; V: TRBV23-1; DNA: TGCGCCAGCAGCCACCCGGCGGCTAGTCATGAGCAGTTCTTC; CDR3: CASSHPAASHEQFF